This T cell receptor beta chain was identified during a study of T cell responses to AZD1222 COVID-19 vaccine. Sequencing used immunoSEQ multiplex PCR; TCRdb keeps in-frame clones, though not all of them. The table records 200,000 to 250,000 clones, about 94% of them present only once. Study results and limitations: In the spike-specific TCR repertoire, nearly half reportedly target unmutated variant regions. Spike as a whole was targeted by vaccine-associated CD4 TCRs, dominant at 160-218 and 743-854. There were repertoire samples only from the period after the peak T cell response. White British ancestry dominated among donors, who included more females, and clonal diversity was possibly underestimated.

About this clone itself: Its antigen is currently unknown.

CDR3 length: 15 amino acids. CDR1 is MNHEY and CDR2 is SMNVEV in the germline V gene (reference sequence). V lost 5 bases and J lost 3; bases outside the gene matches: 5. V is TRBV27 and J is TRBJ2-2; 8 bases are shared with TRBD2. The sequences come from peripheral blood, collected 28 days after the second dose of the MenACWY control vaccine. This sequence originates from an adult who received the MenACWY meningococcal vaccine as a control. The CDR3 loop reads CASSPGLAHTGELFF. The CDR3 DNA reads TGTGCCAGCAGTCCCGGACTAGCCCACACCGGGGAGCTGTTTTTT.